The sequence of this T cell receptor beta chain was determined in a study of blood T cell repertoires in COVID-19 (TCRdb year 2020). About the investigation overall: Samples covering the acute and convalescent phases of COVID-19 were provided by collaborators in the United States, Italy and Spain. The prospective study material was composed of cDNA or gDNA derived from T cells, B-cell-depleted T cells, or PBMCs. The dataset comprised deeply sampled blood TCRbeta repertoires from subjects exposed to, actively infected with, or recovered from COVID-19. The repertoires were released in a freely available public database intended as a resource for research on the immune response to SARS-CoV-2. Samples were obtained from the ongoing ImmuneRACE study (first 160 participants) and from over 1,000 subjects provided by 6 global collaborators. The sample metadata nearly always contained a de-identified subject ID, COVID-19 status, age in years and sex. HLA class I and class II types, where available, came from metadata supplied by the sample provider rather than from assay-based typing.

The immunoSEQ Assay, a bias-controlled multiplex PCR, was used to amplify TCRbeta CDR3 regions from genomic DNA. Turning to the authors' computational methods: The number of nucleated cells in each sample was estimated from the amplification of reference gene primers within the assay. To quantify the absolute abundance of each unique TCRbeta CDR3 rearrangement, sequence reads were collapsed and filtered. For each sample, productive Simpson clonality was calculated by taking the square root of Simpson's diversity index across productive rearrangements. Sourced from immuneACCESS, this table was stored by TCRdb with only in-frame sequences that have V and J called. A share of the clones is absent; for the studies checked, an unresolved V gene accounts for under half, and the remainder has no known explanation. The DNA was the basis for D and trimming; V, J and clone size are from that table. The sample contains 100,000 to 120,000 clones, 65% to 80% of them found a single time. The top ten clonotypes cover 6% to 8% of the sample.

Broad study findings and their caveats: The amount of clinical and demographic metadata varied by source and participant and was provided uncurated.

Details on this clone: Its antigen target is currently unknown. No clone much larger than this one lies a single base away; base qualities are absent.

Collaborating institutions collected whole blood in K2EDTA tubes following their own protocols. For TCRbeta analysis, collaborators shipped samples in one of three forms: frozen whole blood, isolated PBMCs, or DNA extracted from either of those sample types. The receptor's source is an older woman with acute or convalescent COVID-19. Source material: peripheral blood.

The DNA sequence reads TGTGCCAGCAGTGGGACTAGCGTTTACTCCTACAATGAGCAGTTCTTC. It codes for CASSGTSVYSYNEQFF. The sequence joins TRBV6-1 to TRBJ2-1, with TRBD2 identical over 9 junction bases. According to the germline V gene, CDR1 reads MNHNS and CDR2 reads SASEGT. The CDR3 runs 16 residues from the cysteine to the phenylalanine. Only CDR3 DNA remains: 48 bases, in frame from the first base. Germline trimming: 4 bases from V, 0 bases from J; junction bases outside gene matches: 4.